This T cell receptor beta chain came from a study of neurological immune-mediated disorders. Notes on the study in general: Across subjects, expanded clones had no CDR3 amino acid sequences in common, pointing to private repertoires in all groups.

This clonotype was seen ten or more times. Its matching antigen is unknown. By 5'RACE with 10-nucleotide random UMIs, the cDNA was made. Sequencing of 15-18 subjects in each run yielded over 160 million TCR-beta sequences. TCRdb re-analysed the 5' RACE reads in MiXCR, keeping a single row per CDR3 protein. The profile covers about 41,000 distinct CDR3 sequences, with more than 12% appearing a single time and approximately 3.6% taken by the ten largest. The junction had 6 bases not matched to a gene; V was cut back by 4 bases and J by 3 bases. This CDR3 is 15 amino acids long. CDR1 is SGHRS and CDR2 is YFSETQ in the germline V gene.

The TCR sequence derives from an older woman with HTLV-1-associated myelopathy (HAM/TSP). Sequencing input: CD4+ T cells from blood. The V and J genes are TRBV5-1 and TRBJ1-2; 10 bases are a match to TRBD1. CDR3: CASSQAGQGHYGYTF. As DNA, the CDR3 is TGCGCCAGCAGCCAGGCGGGACAGGGGCACTATGGCTACACCTTC.